This record looks at one T cell receptor (beta chain) sequence and its context. The sample is drawn from a study of T cell clones after liver transplantation. Germline V lookup: CDR1 MRHNA, CDR2 SNTAGT. This CDR3 spans 13 amino acids. With 4 bases clipped from V and 9 bases from J, the junction kept 5 bases outside the gene matches. The table came from immunoSEQ multiplex PCR; TCRdb's copy has only in-frame clones and leaves some out. Of just over 80,000 clones listed, about 82% are singletons. The sample here was CD4+ T cells from blood, taken 45 to 46 months after liver transplant. This sequence originates from a human patient who received a liver transplant. The T cells may partly be graft donor cells. The chain uses TRBV6-4 and TRBJ1-2, with 10 positions matching TRBD1. In nucleotides, the CDR3 is TGTGCCAGCAGTGGAGACAGGGGGCTAAGCTACACCTTC. It specifies CASSGDRGLSYTF.